This T cell receptor beta chain was identified in a study of STAT5B mutations in CD4+ large granular lymphocyte leukemia. This clone rates as medium-sized (0.01 to 0.1%). This table comes from immunoSEQ multiplex PCR, and its TCRdb copy is limited to in-frame clones, with some not included. The sample contains some 41,000 clones, around 81% of which appear only once. V lost 6 bases, J lost 0 bases, and 14 bases lay in between. CDR1 is MNHNY, CDR2 SVGAGI, per germline (reference sequence). There are 16 residues in the CDR3. The genes are TRBV6-6 and TRBJ1-4, with D tentatively TRBD1 (6 bases). Sequencing used CD4+ T cells from blood buffy coats. This sequence was found in a human donor in good health. The CDR3 loop reads CASRAQGPATNEKLFF. The CDR3 bases are TGTGCCAGCAGAGCACAGGGCCCCGCAACTAATGAAAAACTGTTTTTT.